The clone carrying this T cell receptor beta chain was recorded only once. Per germline, CDR1 SNHLY and CDR2 FYNNEI. The CDR3 sequence is 14 residues long. V was trimmed by 3 bases and J by 2 bases, leaving 8 bases between them. This entry is derived from a study of control samples from healthy donors and cancer patients. The protocol was immunoSEQ multiplex PCR, while the TCRdb copy is restricted to in-frame clones and leaves out a portion. The sample includes around 82,000 clones, approximately 87% of them seen just once. The V gene is TRBV2, the J gene TRBJ1-3; D is possibly TRBD1 (6 bases). The clonotype originates from a man aged 45-65 years in good health. The source material was blood. The CDR3 loop is CASSERGTGNTIYF. CDR3 bases: TGTGCCAGCAGTGAGAGGGGGACTGGAAACACCATATATTTT.